The entry below describes one T cell receptor (beta chain). Its antigen is unidentified. This sample was included in a study of siplizumab effects on memory and regulatory T cells. Study-level results: The majority of clones, roughly 75-95% of proliferating CD4+ or CD8+ clones, lacked an assignable naive or memory phenotype. Memory cells seemed less diverse than naive T cells, which seemed major alloresponse contributors. Suppressive capability of dividing Tregs from siplizumab cultures went unverified.

V was cut by 7 bases and J by 1 base, with 10 bases left in between. The CDR3 is 14 residues long. Germline CDR1 MNHEY, CDR2 SMNVEV (reference sequence). TCR templates numbering some 100,000 were assayed per sample. TCRdb keeps only in-frame clones here, not all; method: immunoSEQ multiplex PCR. Of roughly 100,000 clones listed, about 90% are singletons. This TCR was recovered from a human donor in good health. Source material: non-Treg CD4+ T cells sorted from blood. The rearrangement joins TRBV27 to TRBJ2-2; D gene ambiguous. This CDR3 is CASISLGNTGELFF. The CDR3 coding sequence is TGTGCCAGCATCTCCCTCGGGAACACCGGGGAGCTGTTTTTT.